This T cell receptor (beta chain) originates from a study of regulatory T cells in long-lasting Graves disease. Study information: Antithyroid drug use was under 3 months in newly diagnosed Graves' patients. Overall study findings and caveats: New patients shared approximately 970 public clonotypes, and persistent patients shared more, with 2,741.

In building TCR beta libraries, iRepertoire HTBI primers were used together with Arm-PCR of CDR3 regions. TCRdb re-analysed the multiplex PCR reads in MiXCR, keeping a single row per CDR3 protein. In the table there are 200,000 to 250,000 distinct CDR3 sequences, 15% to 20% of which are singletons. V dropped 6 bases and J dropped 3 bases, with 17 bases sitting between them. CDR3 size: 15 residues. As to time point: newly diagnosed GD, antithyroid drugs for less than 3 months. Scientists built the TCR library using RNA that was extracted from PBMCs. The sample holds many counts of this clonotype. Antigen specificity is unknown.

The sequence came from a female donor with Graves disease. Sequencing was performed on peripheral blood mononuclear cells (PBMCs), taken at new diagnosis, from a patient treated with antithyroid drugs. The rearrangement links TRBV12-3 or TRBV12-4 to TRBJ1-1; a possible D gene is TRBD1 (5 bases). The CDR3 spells CASSLDSPHDTEAFF. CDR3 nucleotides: TGTGCCAGCAGCCTCGACAGTCCCCATGACACTGAAGCTTTCTTT.